One sample yielded the 25 T cell receptor beta chains listed below, sequenced in a study of blood T cell repertoires in COVID-19. Measured with immunoSEQ multiplex PCR; TCRdb has only the in-frame clones, and not every one. The table lists about 69,000 clones, 60% to 80% of them singletons, with 16% in the top ten. Sequencing used peripheral blood. Every receptor here comes from a man between 60 and 75 years old with acute or convalescent COVID-19.

The chain is built from TRBV14 and TRBJ1-3; a weak D match, TRBD1 (5 bases). This CDR3 spans 15 amino acids. Trimming left V 4 bases short and J 0 bases short, with 10 bases between. From germline, CDR1 is SGHDN and CDR2 FVKESK. This CDR3 is CASSPTASSGNTIYF. CDR3 bases: TGTGCCAGCAGCCCGACAGCGAGCTCTGGAAACACCATATATTTT.

The chain has TRBV5-1 and TRBJ2-7, with D unresolved. The CDR3 extends over 13 amino acids. Germline V CDR1 and CDR2: SGHRS, YFSETQ. Trimming stripped 0 bases from V and 3 bases from J, with 7 bases between. As DNA, the CDR3 is TGCGCCAGCAGCTTGGGCGGCCTCTACGAGCAGTACTTC. This gives the protein CASSLGGLYEQYF.

The chain is built from TRBV19 and TRBJ1-6, with 9 bases matching TRBD1. V trimming: 5 bases; J trimming: 5 bases; junction bases outside the gene matches: 7. The germline gives CDR1 LNHDA, CDR2 SQIVND (reference sequence). CDR3 length: 16 residues. CDR3 sequence reads: CASSAPGQGNNSPLHF. CDR3 DNA: TGTGCCAGTAGTGCCCCGGGACAGGGCAATAATTCACCCCTCCACTTT.

This sequence joins TRBV3-1 (or the pseudogene TRBV3-2) and TRBJ1-2; unclear D gene. The CDR3 runs to 12 residues. Germline V lookup: CDR1 LGHDT, CDR2 YNNKEL (reference sequence). V was trimmed by 2 bases and J by 8 bases, leaving 9 bases between them. The CDR3 here is CASSQYSSGYTF. In nucleotides, the CDR3 is TGTGCCAGCAGCCAATACTCCTCAGGCTACACCTTC.

The chain uses TRBV3-1 (or the pseudogene TRBV3-2) and TRBJ1-1, with D maybe TRBD1 (6 bases). CDR3 size: 13 residues. Germline V gives CDR1 LGHDT, CDR2 YNNKEL (reference sequence). V shed 1 base and J shed 5 bases, with 8 bases lying between them. The CDR3 region is CASSQVRGTEAFF. DNA for the CDR3: TGTGCCAGCAGCCAAGTGAGGGGGACTGAAGCTTTCTTT.

This clone was recorded only once. The chain recombines TRBV7-2 with TRBJ2-5; possibly TRBD1 for D (7 bases). CDR1 is SGHTA and CDR2 is FQGNSA in the germline V gene. Trimming removed 3 bases at V and 6 bases at J, with 14 bases between. The CDR3 runs 14 residues. The CDR3 nucleotides are TGTGCCAGCAGCTTCGGGGGACAGCCAAAGACCCAGTACTTC. Translating it yields CASSFGGQPKTQYF. The complete variable domain, with remaining parts taken from reference TRBV7-2 and TRBJ2-5, reads GAGVSQSPSNKVTEKGKDVELRCDPISGHTALYWYRQSLGQGLEFLIYFQGNSAPDKSGLPSDRFSAERTGGSVSTLTIQRTQQEDSAVYLCASSFGGQPKTQYFGPGTRLLVL.

The chain recombines TRBV6-2 or TRBV6-3 with TRBJ2-7, with D maybe TRBD2 (6 bases). The germline gives CDR1 MNHEY, CDR2 SVGEGT. The CDR3 has 16 amino acids. The germline V and J ends were trimmed by 6 bases and 0 bases, with 18 bases remaining between them. CDR3 nucleotides: TGTGCCAGCAGCAACCGCCCGGGAGTGGACTCCTACGAGCAGTACTTC. It translates to CASSNRPGVDSYEQYF.

V and J are TRBV14 and TRBJ1-2; 7 positions match TRBD1. J was trimmed by 0 bases and V by 1 base; bases with no gene match: 8. Germline V gives CDR1 SGHDN, CDR2 FVKESK. The CDR3 has 17 residues. The CDR3 sequence is CASSQAAGGRANYGYTF. The CDR3 nucleotides are TGTGCCAGCAGCCAAGCGGCAGGGGGAAGAGCTAACTATGGCTACACCTTC.

This rearrangement joins TRBV27 to TRBJ1-1, with 9 bases aligning to TRBD1. Losses at the gene ends were 6 bases for V and 6 bases for J; bases not matched to a gene: 11. The CDR3 length is 15 residues. Germline V CDR1 and CDR2: MNHEY, SMNVEV (reference sequence). The CDR3 region has the DNA TGTGCCAGCAGCCTTAGCACAGGGGGCAAAGCTGAAGCTTTCTTT. Amino acid sequence: CASSLSTGGKAEAFF.

Regarding this clone: The same CDR3 arises from other DNA sequences in this sample as well. V usage is TRBV18 and J usage is TRBJ1-5, with 8 bases that match TRBD1. Per the germline V gene, CDR1 is KGHSH and CDR2 is LQKENI. The CDR3 is 14 residues long. J was trimmed by 4 bases and V by 3 bases; bases with no gene match: 2. This CDR3 reads CASSPDRANQPQHF. In nucleotides, the CDR3 is TGTGCCAGCTCACCGGACAGGGCGAATCAGCCCCAGCATTTT.

The gene calls are TRBV4-1 and TRBJ2-4; a possible D gene is TRBD1 (6 bases). Per the germline V gene, CDR1 is MGHRA and CDR2 is YSYEKL. The CDR3 is 15 amino acids. V shed 0 bases and J shed 2 bases, with 8 bases lying between them. The CDR3 coding sequence is TGCGCCAGCAGCCAAGAAGGACAGACCAAAAACATTCAGTACTTC. It specifies CASSQEGQTKNIQYF.

The chain couples TRBV27 to TRBJ2-1; perhaps TRBD1 as D (5 bases). From germline, CDR1 is MNHEY and CDR2 SMNVEV (reference sequence). The CDR3 sequence is 16 residues long. V was trimmed by 2 bases and J by 6 bases, leaving 17 bases between them. DNA for the CDR3: TGTGCCAGCAGTTTAAAAGCGCCAGGGAAAGGCAATGAGCAGTTCTTC. This gives the protein CASSLKAPGKGNEQFF.

This chain joins TRBV5-8 and TRBJ1-6; perhaps TRBD1 as D (5 bases). The CDR3 runs 17 residues. CDR1 and CDR2 (germline): SGHTS, YDEGEE. Between the trimmed V and J ends, which lost 0 bases and 1 base, there was a span of 11 bases. CDR3 coding DNA: TGTGCCAGCAGCTTGGGTGCCCAGGGATCCTATAATTCACCCCTCCACTTT. It encodes CASSLGAQGSYNSPLHF.

In this sample, this clone turned up once. The chain employs TRBV5-1 and TRBJ1-3; D is perhaps TRBD1 (6 bases). Trimming took off 0 bases at V and 3 bases at J, with 16 bases between the two ends. The germline V gene has CDR1 SGHRS and CDR2 YFSETQ. The CDR3 sequence is 17 residues long. CDR3 amino acids: CASSLAARGNRGNTIYF. The DNA for the CDR3 is TGCGCCAGCAGCTTGGCGGCCAGGGGAAACCGTGGAAACACCATATATTTT.

This chain uses TRBV6-2 or TRBV6-3 with TRBJ1-2; TRBD1 is a possible D gene (5 bases). Trimming stripped 0 bases from V and 0 bases from J, with 5 bases between. The CDR3 extends over 14 amino acids. Germline loops: CDR1 MNHEY, CDR2 SVGEGT. The CDR3 here is CASSYSTANYGYTF. The CDR3, as DNA: TGTGCCAGCAGTTACTCGACAGCTAACTATGGCTACACCTTC.

The chain uses TRBV5-1 and TRBJ2-3; the match to TRBD2 covers 8 bases. Germline CDR1 SGHRS, CDR2 YFSETQ. V dropped 4 bases and J dropped 1; count of bases not matched to a gene: 5. The CDR3 covers 15 residues. The CDR3 loop is CASSGSGVRTDTQYF. For the CDR3, the DNA is TGCGCCAGCAGCGGTAGCGGGGTCCGCACAGATACGCAGTATTTT.

V and J are TRBV3-1 (or the pseudogene TRBV3-2) and TRBJ2-7; the D gene is possibly TRBD2 (5 bases). Germline-derived CDR1 and CDR2 are LGHDT and YNNKEL (reference sequence). The CDR3 runs 14 residues. Trimming took off 2 bases at V and 9 bases at J, with 17 bases between the two ends. The CDR3 DNA sequence: TGTGCCAGCAGCCAAAGTAGGGAGCCAGGAGGGCAGTACTTC. Translated, it gives CASSQSREPGGQYF.

The CDR3 spells CASSLAAGVVSEKLFF. CDR3 DNA sequence: TGCGCCAGCAGCTTGGCCGCAGGGGTGGTTAGCGAAAAACTGTTTTTT. The chain is built from TRBV5-1 and TRBJ1-4; possibly TRBD1 for D (6 bases). Germline V gives CDR1 SGHRS, CDR2 YFSETQ. This CDR3 region has 16 residues. Trimming removed 0 bases from V and 8 bases from J, with 17 bases in between.

This rearrangement joins TRBV11-3 to TRBJ2-1; D remains ambiguous. Trimming removed 4 bases at V and 3 bases at J, with 7 bases between. The CDR3 length is 13 residues. From germline, CDR1 is SGHNT and CDR2 YENEEA. The chain's CDR3 is CASSSDIYNEQFF. The DNA for the CDR3 is TGTGCCAGCAGCTCAGACATCTACAATGAGCAGTTCTTC.

This rearrangement joins TRBV4-3 to TRBJ1-2; D unclear. In germline, CDR1 is LGHNA, CDR2 YSLEER. CDR3 length: 15 residues. V was trimmed by 0 bases and J by 2 bases, leaving 10 bases between them. Written as DNA, the CDR3 is TGCGCCAGCAGCCAAGATCGTGGCTGGAACTATGGCTACACCTTC. It is translated as CASSQDRGWNYGYTF.

J is TRBJ1-4 and V is TRBV4-2; D not resolved. Per germline, CDR1 LGHNA and CDR2 YNFKEQ. CDR3 length: 15 amino acids. The V gene lost 4 bases and the J gene lost 6 bases, with 15 bases spanning the gap. The CDR3: CASSPQWRADEKLFF. Here the CDR3 DNA reads TGTGCCAGCAGCCCCCAGTGGAGGGCTGATGAAAAACTGTTTTTT.

This sequence joins TRBV9 and TRBJ1-3; D not resolved. The CDR3 is 16 amino acids. Germline-derived CDR1 and CDR2 are SGDLS and YYNGEE. Deletions cut 0 bases from V and 0 bases from J, with 10 bases between. The CDR3 loop reads CASSVATGFSGNTIYF. CDR3 DNA: TGTGCCAGCAGCGTAGCTACGGGTTTCTCTGGAAACACCATATATTTT. The full variable domain, with the rest looked up from reference TRBV9 and TRBJ1-3, is DSGVTQTPKHLITATGQRVTLRCSPRSGDLSVYWYQQSLDQGLQFLIQYYNGEERAKGNILERFSAQQFPDLHSELNLSSLELGDSALYFCASSVATGFSGNTIYFGEGSWLTVV.

The rearrangement uses TRBV5-1 and TRBJ1-2, with TRBD1 matching 7 bases. The germline CDR1 and CDR2 sequences are SGHRS and YFSETQ. The CDR3 runs to 14 residues. J gave up 3 bases and V 6 bases, and 8 bases lay outside the gene matches. This CDR3 is CASKVEGAYYGYTF. As DNA, the CDR3 is TGCGCCAGCAAGGTCGAGGGGGCGTACTATGGCTACACCTTC.

This clone was picked up a small number of times. CDR3 protein: CASSCPQLVPEYEQYF. In nucleotides, the CDR3 is TGTGCCAGCAGCTGTCCTCAACTAGTTCCAGAGTACGAGCAGTACTTC. V and J are TRBV7-6 and TRBJ2-7; D is possibly TRBD2 (5 bases). Deletions cut 4 bases from V and 4 bases from J, with 20 bases between. There are 16 residues in the CDR3. The germline V gene has CDR1 SGHVS and CDR2 FNYEAQ.

The rearrangement links TRBV11-3 to TRBJ2-7; TRBD1 is a possible D gene (5 bases). The CDR3 has 13 amino acids. CDR1 SGHNT and CDR2 YENEEA come from the germline V gene. V lost 0 bases, J lost 5 bases, and 8 bases lay in between. As DNA, the CDR3 is TGTGCCAGCAGCTTAGAAGGGGCCCACGAGCAGTACTTC. Translation gives CASSLEGAHEQYF.